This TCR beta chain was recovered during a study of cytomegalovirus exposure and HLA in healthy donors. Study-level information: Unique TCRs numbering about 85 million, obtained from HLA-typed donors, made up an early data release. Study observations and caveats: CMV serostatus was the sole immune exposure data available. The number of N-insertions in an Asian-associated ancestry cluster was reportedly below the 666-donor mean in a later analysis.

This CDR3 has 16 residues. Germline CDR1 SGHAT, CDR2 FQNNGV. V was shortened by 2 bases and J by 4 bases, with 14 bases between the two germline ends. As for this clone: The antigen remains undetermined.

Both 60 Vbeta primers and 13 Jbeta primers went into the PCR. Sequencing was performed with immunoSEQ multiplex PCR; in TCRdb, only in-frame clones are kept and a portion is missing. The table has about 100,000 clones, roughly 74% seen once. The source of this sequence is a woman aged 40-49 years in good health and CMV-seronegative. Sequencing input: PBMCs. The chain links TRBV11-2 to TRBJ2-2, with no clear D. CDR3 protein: CASSLNAGPRTGELFF. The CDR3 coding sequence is TGTGCCAGCAGCTTAAACGCAGGCCCCCGCACCGGGGAGCTGTTTTTT.